These T cell receptor beta chains were read from a single sample in a study of OX40 agonist ivuxolimab in advanced cancers. The data were produced by immunoSEQ multiplex PCR, yet TCRdb's version contains in-frame clones alone and is incomplete. The table lists over 70,000 clones, approximately 83% of them singletons, with roughly 2% in the top ten. Material: CD4+ or CD8+ T cells sorted from blood, obtained in a trial of the OX40 agonist ivuxolimab. The receptors originated from an adult with an advanced solid tumor such as melanoma, head and neck, liver or kidney cancer. Both conserved end residues are part of each CDR3.

V,CDR3
TRBV5-4,CASSLGHGKSSYEQYF
TRBV10-3,CAISELQGQNTEAFF
TRBV9,CASSLGNRLGEQYF
TRBV7-2,CASSSQVLQGGRDTQYF
TRBV4-3,CASSQEMGNEQFF
TRBV15,CATSRVLHTQYF
TRBV30,CAWSVDPRGSPLHF
TRBV2,CASRDRGRTYNEQFF
TRBV5-1,CASRVQGARNVPYEQYF
TRBV10-3,CAISGLAGPGGLPEQYF
TRBV5-1,CASSHGDRGHEQYF
TRBV14,CASSPRGALGTGEQYF
TRBV10-3,CAIRRSPGQQLRRLSTDTQYF
TRBV7-6,CASSLSGVGGSDTQYF
TRBV2,CASSDNPGGGYEQFF
TRBV4-2,CASSQEAGGGQPQHF
TRBV5-4,CASSLAPGQGEETQYF
TRBV30,CAWKRQGAGGELFF
TRBV28,CASTPRGEGQPQHF
TRBV28,CASAPGGANTGELFF
TRBV6-5,CASSEYQPQHF
TRBV9,CASSGTDRNTIYF
TRBV7-9,CASSLRYLGGLTSEQYF
TRBV30,CAWSVQGKGRQPQHF
TRBV5-1,CASSLGWGSNQPQHF
TRBV11-2,CASSKVGLAGRSSYEQYF
TRBV19,CASSTGTDRDIQYF
TRBV28,CASSLAGTGGSNQPQHF
TRBV7-7,CASSLGGARQETQYF
TRBV7-3,CASSLSGLLGQTQYF
TRBV27,CASSLARDINEKLFF
TRBV4-2,CASSQDTGGHSDTQYF
TRBV28,CASRSGQWNTEAFF
TRBV30,CAWGRRRSPLHF
TRBV28,CASSHQGANEKLFF
TRBV30,CAWRDTGGAETQYF
TRBV7-3,CASSLNRASETQYF
TRBV4-2,CASSQPLGGANVLTF
TRBV5-1,CASSLGLQETQYF
TRBV21-1,CASSKALRGRRNTGELFF
TRBV5-4,CASSHRQGTSYNEQFF
TRBV15,CATSSRTTGREQYF
TRBV7-2,CASSLDYRDRGHGYTF
TRBV7-9,CASSLESRGTQYF
TRBV7-3,CASSLTLRDRVWETQYF
TRBV7-7,CASGPLAGSYNEQFF
TRBV7-3,CASSSRTGPKYF
TRBV7-3,CASSPGQGRELFF
TRBV9,CASSVDLNTQYF